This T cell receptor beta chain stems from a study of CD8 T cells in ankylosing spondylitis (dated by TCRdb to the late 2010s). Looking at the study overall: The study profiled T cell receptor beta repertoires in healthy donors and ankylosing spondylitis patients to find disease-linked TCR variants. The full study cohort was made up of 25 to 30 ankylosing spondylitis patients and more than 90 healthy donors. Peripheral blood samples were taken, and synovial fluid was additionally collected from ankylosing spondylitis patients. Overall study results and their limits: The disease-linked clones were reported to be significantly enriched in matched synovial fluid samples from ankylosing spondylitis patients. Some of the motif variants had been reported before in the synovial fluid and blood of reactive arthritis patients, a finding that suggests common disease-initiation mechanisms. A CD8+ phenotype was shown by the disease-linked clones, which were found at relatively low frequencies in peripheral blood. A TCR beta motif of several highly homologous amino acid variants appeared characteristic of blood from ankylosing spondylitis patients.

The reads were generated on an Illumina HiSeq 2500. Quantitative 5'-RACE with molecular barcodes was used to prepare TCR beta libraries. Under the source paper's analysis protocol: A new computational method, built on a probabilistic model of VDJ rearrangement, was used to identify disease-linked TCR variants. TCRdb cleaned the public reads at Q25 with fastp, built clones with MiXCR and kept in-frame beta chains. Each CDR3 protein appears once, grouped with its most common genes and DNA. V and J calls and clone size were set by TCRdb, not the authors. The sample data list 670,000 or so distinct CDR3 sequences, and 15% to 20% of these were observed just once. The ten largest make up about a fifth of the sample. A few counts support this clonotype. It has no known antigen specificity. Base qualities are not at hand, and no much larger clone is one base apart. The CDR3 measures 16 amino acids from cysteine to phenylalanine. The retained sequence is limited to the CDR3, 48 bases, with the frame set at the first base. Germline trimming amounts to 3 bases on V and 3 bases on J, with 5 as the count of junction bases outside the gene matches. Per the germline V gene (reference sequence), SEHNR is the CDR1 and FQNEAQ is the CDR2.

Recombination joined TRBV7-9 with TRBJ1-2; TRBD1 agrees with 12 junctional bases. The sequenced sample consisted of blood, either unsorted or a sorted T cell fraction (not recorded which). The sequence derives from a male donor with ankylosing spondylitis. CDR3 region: CASSLSGTGGYYGYTF. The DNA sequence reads TGTGCCAGCAGCTTGTCCGGGACAGGGGGCTACTATGGCTACACCTTC.